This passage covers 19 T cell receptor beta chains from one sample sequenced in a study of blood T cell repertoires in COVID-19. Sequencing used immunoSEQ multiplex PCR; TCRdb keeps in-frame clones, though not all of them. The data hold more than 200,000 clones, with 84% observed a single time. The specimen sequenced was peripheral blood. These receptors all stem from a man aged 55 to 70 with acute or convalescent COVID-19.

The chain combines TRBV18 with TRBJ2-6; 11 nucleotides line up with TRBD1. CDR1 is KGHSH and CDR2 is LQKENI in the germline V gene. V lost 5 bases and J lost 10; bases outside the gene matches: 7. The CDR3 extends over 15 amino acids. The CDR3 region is CASSDGQGAINVLTF. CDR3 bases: TGTGCCAGCTCAGACGGACAGGGGGCGATTAACGTCCTGACTTTC.

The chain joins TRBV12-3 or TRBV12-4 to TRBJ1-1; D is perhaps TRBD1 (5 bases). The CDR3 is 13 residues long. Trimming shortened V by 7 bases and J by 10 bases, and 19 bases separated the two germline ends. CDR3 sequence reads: CASTIRPGLGAFF. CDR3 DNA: TGTGCCAGCACCATCCGCCCGGGACTTGGAGCTTTCTTT.

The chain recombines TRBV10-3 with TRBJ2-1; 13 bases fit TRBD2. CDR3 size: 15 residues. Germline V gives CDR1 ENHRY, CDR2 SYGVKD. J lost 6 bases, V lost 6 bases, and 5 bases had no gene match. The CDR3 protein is CAIRGGLAGFNEQFF. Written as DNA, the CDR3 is TGTGCCATCAGGGGGGGACTAGCGGGATTCAATGAGCAGTTCTTC.

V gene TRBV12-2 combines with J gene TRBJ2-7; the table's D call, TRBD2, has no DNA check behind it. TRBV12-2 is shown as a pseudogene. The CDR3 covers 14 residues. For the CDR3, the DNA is TGTGCAAGTCGCTTAGAAGCGGCATCCTACGAGCAGTACTTC. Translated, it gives CASRLEAASYEQYF.

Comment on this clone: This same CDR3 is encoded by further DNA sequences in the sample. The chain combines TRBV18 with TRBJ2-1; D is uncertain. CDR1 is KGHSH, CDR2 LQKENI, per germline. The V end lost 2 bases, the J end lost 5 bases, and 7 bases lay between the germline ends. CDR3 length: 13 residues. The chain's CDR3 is CASSPSRDNEQFF. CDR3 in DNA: TGTGCCAGCTCACCATCCCGGGACAATGAGCAGTTCTTC.

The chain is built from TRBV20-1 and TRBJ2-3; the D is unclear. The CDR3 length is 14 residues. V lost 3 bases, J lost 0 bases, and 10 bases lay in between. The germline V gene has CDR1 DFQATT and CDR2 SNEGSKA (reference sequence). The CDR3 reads CSASYGSSTDTQYF. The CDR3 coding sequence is TGCAGTGCTAGTTACGGGTCTAGCACAGATACGCAGTATTTT.

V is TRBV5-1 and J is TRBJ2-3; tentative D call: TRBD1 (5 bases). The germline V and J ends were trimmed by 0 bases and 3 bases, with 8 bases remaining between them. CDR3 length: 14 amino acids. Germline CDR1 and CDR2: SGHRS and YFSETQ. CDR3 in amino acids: CASSLVGATDTQYF. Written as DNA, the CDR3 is TGCGCCAGCAGCTTGGTAGGGGCAACAGATACGCAGTATTTT.

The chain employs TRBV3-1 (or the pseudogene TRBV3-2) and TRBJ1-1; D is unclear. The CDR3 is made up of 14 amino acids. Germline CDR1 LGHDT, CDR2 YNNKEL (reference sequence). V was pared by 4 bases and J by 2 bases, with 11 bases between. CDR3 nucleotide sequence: TGTGCCAGCAGCCGGTGGAGGTATAACACTGAAGCTTTCTTT. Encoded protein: CASSRWRYNTEAFF.

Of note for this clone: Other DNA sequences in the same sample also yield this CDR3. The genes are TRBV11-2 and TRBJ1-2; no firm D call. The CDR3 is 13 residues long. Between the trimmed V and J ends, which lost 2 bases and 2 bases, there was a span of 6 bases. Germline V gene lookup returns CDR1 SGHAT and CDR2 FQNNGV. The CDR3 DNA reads TGTGCCAGCAGCTTATACAGCAACTATGGCTACACCTTC. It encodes CASSLYSNYGYTF.

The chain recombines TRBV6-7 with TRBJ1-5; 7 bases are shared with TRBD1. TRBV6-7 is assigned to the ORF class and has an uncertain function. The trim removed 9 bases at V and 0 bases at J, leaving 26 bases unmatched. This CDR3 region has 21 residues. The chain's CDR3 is CASTQLGGVRDRLYSNQPQHF. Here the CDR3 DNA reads TGTGCCAGTACTCAACTCGGGGGCGTGAGGGACAGACTCTATAGCAATCAGCCCCAGCATTTT.

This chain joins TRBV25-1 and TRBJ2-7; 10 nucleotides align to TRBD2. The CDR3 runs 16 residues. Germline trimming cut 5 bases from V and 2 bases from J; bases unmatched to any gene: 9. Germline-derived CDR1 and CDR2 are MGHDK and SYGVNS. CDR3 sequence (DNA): TGTGCCAGCAGTCAGGCCGGAGCGGGGGGGACCTACGAGCAGTACTTC. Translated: CASSQAGAGGTYEQYF.

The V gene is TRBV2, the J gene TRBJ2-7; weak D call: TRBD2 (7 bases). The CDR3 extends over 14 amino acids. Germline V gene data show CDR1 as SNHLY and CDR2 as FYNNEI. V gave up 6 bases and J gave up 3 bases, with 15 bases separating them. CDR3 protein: CASSEGGVRYEQYF. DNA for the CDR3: TGTGCCAGCAGCGAGGGGGGGGTCCGCTACGAGCAGTACTTC.

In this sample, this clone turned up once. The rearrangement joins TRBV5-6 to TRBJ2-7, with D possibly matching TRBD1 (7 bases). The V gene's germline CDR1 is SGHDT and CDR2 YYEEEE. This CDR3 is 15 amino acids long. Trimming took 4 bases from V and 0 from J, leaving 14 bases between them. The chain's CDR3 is CASSHGTAGSYEQYF. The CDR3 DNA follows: TGTGCCAGCAGCCATGGGACAGCGGGCTCCTACGAGCAGTACTTC.

The CDR3 is CASSQSPQVQETQYF. The CDR3 DNA reads as TGCGCCAGCAGTCAATCCCCCCAGGTCCAAGAGACCCAGTACTTC. The genes are TRBV23-1 and TRBJ2-5; the D is unclear. TRBV23-1 is designated an ORF whose function remains uncertain. The length of the CDR3 is 15 residues. Trimming removed 0 bases from V and 1 base from J, with 9 bases in between.

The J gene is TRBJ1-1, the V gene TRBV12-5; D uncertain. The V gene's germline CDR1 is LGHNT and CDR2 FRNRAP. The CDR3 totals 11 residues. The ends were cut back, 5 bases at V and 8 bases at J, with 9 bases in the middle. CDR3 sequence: CASGPELEAFF. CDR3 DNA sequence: TGTGCTAGTGGTCCCGAGCTGGAAGCTTTCTTT.

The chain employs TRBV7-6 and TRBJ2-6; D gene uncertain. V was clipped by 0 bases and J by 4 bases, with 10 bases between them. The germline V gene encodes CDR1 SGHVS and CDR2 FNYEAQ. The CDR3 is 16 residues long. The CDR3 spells CASSLAPPVGANVLTF. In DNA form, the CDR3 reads TGTGCCAGCAGCTTAGCCCCCCCGGTGGGGGCCAACGTCCTGACTTTC. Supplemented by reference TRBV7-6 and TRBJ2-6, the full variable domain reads GAGVSQSPRYKVTKRGQDVALRCDPISGHVSLYWYRQALGQGPEFLTYFNYEAQQDKSGLPNDRFSAERPEGSISTLTIQRTEQRDSAMYRCASSLAPPVGANVLTFGAGSRLTVL.

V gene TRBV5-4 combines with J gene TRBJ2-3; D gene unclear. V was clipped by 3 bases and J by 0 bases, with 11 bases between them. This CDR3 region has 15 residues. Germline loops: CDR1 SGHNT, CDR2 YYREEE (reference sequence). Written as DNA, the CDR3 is TGTGCCAGCAGCTCACCTCCGAGGAGCACAGATACGCAGTATTTT. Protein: CASSSPPRSTDTQYF. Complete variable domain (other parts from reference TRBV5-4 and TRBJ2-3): ETGVTQSPTHLIKTRGQQVTLRCSSQSGHNTVSWYQQALGQGPQFIFQYYREEENGRGNFPPRFSGLQFPNYSSELNVNALELDDSALYLCASSSPPRSTDTQYFGPGTRLTVL.

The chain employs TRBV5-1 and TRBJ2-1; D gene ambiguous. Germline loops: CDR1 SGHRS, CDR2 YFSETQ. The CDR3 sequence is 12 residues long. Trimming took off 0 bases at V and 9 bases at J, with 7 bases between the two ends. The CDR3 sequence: CASSLAAGEQFF. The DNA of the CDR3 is TGCGCCAGCAGCTTGGCCGCCGGTGAGCAGTTCTTC.

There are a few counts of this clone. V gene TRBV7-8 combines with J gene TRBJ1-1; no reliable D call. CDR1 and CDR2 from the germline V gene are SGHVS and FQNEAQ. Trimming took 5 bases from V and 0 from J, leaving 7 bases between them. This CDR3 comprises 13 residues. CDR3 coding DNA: TGTGCCAGCAGCAGGGAGATGAACACTGAAGCTTTCTTT. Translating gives CASSREMNTEAFF.